The clone carrying this T cell receptor beta chain was seen only once. V dropped 3 bases and J dropped 5; count of bases not matched to a gene: 7. CDR3 size: 14 residues. The germline gives CDR1 GTSNPN, CDR2 SVGIG (reference sequence). This entry belongs to a study of blood T cell repertoires in COVID-19. Overall study context: The samples span acute and convalescent COVID-19 from the United States, Italy and Spain. Sample material is recorded as cDNA or gDNA derived from T cells, B-cell-depleted T cells, or PBMCs.

How the authors handled the data: Reference gene primer amplification yielded estimated nucleated cell counts. Method: immunoSEQ multiplex PCR; TCRdb's copy keeps in-frame clones and lacks some. The D gene and trimming were derived from the DNA, and the V and J assignments and clone size from that table. The data contain around 200,000 clones, 75% to 90% of them seen just once; the ten biggest clones take up 2% to 2.5%. The study assigned cohorts using participant-reported clinical history. Source material: PBMCs or T cells enriched from blood (not recorded which). This chain joins TRBV30 and TRBJ2-7; 10 bases map to TRBD2. The TCR sequence derives from a woman between 35 and 50 years old with acute COVID-19. Here the CDR3 DNA reads TGTGCCTGGAGAGAAGCGGGAGGGCAGGACGAGCAGTACTTC. Amino acid sequence: CAWREAGGQDEQYF.